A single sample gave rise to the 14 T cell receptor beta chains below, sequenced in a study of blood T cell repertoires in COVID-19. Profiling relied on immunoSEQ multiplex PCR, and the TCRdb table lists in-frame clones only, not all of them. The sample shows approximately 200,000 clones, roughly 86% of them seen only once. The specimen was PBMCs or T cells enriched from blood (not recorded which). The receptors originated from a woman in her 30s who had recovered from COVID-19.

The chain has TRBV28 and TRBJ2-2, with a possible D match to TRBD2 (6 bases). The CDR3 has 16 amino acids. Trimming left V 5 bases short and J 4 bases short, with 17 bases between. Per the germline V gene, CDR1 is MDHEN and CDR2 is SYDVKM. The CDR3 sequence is CASSLRRTTSTGELFF. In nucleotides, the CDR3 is TGTGCCAGCAGTCTTCGGCGGACGACTAGCACCGGGGAGCTGTTTTTT.

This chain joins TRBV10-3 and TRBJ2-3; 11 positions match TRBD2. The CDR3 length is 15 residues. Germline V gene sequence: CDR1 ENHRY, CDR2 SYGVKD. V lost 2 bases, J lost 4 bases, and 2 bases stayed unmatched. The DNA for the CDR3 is TGTGCCATCAGTGAGGCACTAGCGGGAGCAGATACGCAGTATTTT. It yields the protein CAISEALAGADTQYF.

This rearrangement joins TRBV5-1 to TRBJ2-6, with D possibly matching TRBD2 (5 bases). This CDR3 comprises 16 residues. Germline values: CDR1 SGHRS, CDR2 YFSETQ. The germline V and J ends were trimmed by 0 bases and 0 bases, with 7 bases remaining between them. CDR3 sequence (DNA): TGCGCCAGCAGCTTGGGGGCGGGCTCTGGGGCCAACGTCCTGACTTTC. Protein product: CASSLGAGSGANVLTF.

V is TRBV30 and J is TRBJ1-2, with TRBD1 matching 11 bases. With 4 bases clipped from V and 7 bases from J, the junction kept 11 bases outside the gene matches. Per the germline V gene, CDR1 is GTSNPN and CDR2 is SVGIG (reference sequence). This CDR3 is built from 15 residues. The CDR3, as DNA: TGTGCCTGGAAGGACAGGGGGCGCAACAGGTCTGGCTACACCTTC. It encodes CAWKDRGRNRSGYTF. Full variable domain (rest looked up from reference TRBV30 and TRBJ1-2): SQTIHQWPATLVQPVGSPLSLECTVEGTSNPNLYWYRQAAGRGLQLLFYSVGIGQISSEVPQNLSASRPQDRQFILSSKKLLLSDSGFYLCAWKDRGRNRSGYTFGSGTRLTVV.

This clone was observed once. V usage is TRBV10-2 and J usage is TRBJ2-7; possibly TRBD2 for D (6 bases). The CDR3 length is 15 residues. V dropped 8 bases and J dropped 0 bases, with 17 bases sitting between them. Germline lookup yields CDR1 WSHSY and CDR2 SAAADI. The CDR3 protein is CASRDLLKSSYEQYF. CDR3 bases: TGCGCCAGCCGGGACTTATTAAAGAGCTCCTACGAGCAGTACTTC.

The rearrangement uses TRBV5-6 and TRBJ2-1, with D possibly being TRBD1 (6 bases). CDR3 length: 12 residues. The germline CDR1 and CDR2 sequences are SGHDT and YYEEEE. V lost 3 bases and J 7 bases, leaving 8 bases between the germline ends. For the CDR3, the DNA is TGTGCCAGCAGCTGGACAGTAAATGAGCAGTTCTTC. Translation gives CASSWTVNEQFF.

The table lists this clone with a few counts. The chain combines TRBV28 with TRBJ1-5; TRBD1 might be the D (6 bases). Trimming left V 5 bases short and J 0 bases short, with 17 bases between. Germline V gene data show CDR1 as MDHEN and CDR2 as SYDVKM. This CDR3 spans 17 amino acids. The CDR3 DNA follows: TGTGCCAGCAGTGTGGGGGGCGCGGGAGGTAGCAATCAGCCCCAGCATTTT. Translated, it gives CASSVGGAGGSNQPQHF.

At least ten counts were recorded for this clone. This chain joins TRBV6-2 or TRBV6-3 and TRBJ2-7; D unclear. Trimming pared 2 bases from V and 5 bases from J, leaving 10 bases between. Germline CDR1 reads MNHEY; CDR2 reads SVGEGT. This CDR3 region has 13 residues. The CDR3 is CASSYEPQNEQYF. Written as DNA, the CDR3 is TGTGCCAGCAGTTACGAACCCCAGAACGAGCAGTACTTC.

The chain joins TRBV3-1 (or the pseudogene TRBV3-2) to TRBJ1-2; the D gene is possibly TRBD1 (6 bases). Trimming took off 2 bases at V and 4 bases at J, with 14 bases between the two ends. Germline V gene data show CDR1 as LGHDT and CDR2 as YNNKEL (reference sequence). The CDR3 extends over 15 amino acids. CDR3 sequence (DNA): TGTGCCAGCAGCCAATTATGGACAGCGTCCTATGGCTACACCTTC. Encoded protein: CASSQLWTASYGYTF.

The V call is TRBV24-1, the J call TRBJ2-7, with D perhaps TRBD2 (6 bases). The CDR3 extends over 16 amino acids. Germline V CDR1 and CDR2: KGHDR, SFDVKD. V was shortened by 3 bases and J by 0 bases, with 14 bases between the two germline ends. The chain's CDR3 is CATSDGGGGYSYEQYF. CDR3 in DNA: TGTGCCACCAGTGATGGAGGAGGAGGGTACTCCTACGAGCAGTACTTC.

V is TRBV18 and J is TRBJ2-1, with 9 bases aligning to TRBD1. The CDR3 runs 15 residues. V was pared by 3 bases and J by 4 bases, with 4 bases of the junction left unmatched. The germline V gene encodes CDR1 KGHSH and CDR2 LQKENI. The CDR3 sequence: CASSPRTGEYNEQFF. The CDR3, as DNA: TGTGCCAGCTCACCTAGGACAGGGGAATACAATGAGCAGTTCTTC.

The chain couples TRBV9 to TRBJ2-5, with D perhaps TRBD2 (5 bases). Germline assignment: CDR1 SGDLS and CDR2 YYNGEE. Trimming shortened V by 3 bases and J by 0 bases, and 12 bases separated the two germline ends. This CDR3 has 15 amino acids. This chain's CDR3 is CASSGYPGYQETQYF. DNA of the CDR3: TGTGCCAGCAGCGGCTACCCGGGATACCAAGAGACCCAGTACTTC. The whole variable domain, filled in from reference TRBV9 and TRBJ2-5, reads DSGVTQTPKHLITATGQRVTLRCSPRSGDLSVYWYQQSLDQGLQFLIQYYNGEERAKGNILERFSAQQFPDLHSELNLSSLELGDSALYFCASSGYPGYQETQYFGPGTRLLVL.

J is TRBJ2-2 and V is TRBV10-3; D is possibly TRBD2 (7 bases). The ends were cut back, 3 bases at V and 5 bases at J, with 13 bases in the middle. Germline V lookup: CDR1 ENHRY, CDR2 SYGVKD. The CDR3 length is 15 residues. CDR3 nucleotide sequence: TGTGCCATCAGTGATCTAGGGGGGGAAACCGGGGAGCTGTTTTTT. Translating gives CAISDLGGETGELFF.

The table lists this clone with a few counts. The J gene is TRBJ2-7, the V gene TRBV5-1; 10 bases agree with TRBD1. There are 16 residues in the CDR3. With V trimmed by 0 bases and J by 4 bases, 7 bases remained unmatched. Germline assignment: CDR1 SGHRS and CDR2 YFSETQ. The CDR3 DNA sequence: TGCGCCAGCAGCTTGGGGGACAGGGGAACATCTTACGAGCAGTACTTC. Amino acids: CASSLGDRGTSYEQYF.